Below are 11 T cell receptor beta chains sequenced from a single sample in a study of monozygotic twins with inflammatory bowel disease. TCRdb reprocessed the 5' RACE reads, with one entry per CDR3 protein and no DNA. The sample holds 330,000 or so distinct CDR3 sequences. Specimen: blood. The origin of the receptors is a human donor with ulcerative colitis or Crohn's disease, or a healthy co-twin of an affected twin (not recorded which).

V and J are TRBV5-1 and TRBJ2-3; without DNA, the TCRdb call of TRBD2 cannot be checked. Germline V gives CDR1 SGHRS, CDR2 YFSETQ. This CDR3 spans 18 amino acids. This chain's CDR3 is CASSLRVFGTRTADTQYF.

The chain joins TRBV29-1 to TRBJ2-5; absent DNA, TCRdb's TRBD1 call cannot be checked. Germline V gives CDR1 SQVTM, CDR2 ANQGSEA. The CDR3 is 15 residues long. The CDR3 protein is CSVSNRVKVEETQYF.

The chain employs TRBV7-2 and TRBJ2-5; TCRdb names TRBD2, which stays unverified in the absence of DNA. There are 16 residues in the CDR3. Germline V CDR1 and CDR2: SGHTA, FQGNSA. CDR3 sequence reads: CASSLVMRRVGETQYF.

This chain uses TRBV12-3 or TRBV12-4 with TRBJ1-6. The CDR3 loop spans 15 amino acids. The CDR3 loop reads CASSRSRTGNSPLHF.

The rearrangement uses TRBV20-1 and TRBJ2-5; the D call of TRBD1 rests on TCRdb alone, since no DNA is present to check it. The germline V gene has CDR1 DFQATT and CDR2 SNEGSKA (reference sequence). CDR3 length: 15 residues. The CDR3 spells CSARVRGGRQETQYF.

The chain links TRBV28 to TRBJ1-5; the D gene TCRdb calls, TRBD1, cannot be checked with no DNA. CDR1 and CDR2 (germline): MDHEN, SYDVKM. The CDR3 totals 15 residues. CDR3 protein: CASSDRGQSNQPQHF.

V is TRBV12-3 or TRBV12-4 and J is TRBJ2-2; the TCRdb call, TRBD2, lacks DNA for checking. This CDR3 has 15 residues. The CDR3 spells CASSLGRSSTGELFF.

According to its frequency, this clonotype is medium-sized. This chain links TRBV13 with TRBJ2-7. The CDR3 runs 13 residues. Germline values: CDR1 PRHDT, CDR2 FYEKMQ (reference sequence). The CDR3 protein is CASSTNLAGEQYF.

This rearrangement joins TRBV5-1 to TRBJ2-7. CDR3 length: 13 amino acids. The germline gives CDR1 SGHRS, CDR2 YFSETQ. The CDR3 spells CASSLTSAYEQYF. Full variable domain (remainder filled in from reference TRBV5-1 and TRBJ2-7): KAGVTQTPRYLIKTRGQQVTLSCSPISGHRSVSWYQQTPGQGLQFLFEYFSETQRNKGNFPGRFSGRQFSNSRSEMNVSTLELGDSALYLCASSLTSAYEQYFGPGTRLTVT.

The CDR3 sequence is CASSPGGIQYF. The chain has TRBV11-2 and TRBJ2-4; TCRdb gives TRBD2 as the D gene, but with no DNA this cannot be confirmed. Germline V CDR1 and CDR2: SGHAT, FQNNGV. The CDR3 extends over 11 amino acids.

The CDR3 reads CSVETGSREKLFF. The chain recombines TRBV29-1 with TRBJ1-4. The CDR3 runs 13 residues. Germline values: CDR1 SQVTM, CDR2 ANQGSEA.